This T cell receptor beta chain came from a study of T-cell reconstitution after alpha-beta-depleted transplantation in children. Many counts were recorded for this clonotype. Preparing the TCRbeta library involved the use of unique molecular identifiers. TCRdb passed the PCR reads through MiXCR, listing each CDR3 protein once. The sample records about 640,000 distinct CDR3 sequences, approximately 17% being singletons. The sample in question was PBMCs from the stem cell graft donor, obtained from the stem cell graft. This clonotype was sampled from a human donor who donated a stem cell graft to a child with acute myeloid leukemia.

In nucleotides, the CDR3 is TGCAGCGTTAAGGACCCTCAAGAGACCCAGTACTTC. This gives the protein CSVKDPQETQYF. This chain joins TRBV29-1 and TRBJ2-5, with unresolved D. Trimming stripped 5 bases from V and 2 bases from J, with 9 bases between. Germline-derived CDR1 and CDR2 are SQVTM and ANQGSEA. There are 12 residues in the CDR3.